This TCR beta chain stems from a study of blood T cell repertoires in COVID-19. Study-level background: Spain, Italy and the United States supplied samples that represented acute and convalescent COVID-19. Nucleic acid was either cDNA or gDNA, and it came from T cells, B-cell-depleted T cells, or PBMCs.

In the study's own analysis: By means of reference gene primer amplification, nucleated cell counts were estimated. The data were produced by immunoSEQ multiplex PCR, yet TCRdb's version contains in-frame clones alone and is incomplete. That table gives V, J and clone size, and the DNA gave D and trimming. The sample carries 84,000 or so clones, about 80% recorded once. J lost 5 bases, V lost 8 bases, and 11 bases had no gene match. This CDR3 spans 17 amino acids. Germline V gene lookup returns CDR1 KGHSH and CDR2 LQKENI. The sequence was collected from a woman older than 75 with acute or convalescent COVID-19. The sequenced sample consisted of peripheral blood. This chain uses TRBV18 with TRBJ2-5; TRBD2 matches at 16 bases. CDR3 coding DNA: TGTGCCAGCCAGGGACTAGCGGGAGGGCCAACTCGGGAGACCCAGTACTTC. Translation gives CASQGLAGGPTRETQYF.